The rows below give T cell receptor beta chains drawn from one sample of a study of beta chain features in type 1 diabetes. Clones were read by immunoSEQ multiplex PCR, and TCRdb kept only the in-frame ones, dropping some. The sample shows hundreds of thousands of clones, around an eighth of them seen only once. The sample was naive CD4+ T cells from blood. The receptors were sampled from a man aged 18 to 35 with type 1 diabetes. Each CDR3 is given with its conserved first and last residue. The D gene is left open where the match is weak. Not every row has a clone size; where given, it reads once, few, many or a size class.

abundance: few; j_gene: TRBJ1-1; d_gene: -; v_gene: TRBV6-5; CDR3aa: CVIGSSYTEAFF; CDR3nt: TGTGTTATCGGCTCCAGTTACACTGAAGCTTTCTTT
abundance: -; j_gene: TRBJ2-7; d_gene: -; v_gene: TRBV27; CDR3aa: CASSARQAYEQYF; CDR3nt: TGTGCCAGCAGTGCCCGACAGGCTTACGAGCAGTACTTC
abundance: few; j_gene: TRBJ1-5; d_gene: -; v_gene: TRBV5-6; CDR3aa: CASSLGKHQPQHF; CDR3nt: TGTGCCAGCAGCTTGGGAAAGCATCAGCCCCAGCATTTT
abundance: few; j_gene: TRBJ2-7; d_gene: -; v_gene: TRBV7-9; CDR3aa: CASSFVQSRDYEQYF; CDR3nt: TGTGCCAGCAGCTTTGTACAGTCCCGGGACTACGAGCAGTACTTC
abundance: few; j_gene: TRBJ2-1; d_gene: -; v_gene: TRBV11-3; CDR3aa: CASAGNEQFF; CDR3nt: TGTGCCAGCGCAGGGAATGAGCAGTTCTTC
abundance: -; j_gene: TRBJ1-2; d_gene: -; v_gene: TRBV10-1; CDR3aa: CASSPQGKVDGYTF; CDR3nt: TGCGCCAGCAGCCCCCAGGGTAAGGTAGATGGCTACACCTTC
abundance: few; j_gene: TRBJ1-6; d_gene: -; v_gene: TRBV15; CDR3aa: CATSRVGAYNSPLHF; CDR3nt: TGTGCCACCAGCAGAGTGGGGGCCTATAATTCACCCCTCCACTTT
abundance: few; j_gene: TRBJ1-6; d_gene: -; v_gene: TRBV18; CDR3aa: CASSPPGARSYNSPLHF; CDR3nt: TGTGCCAGCTCACCACCGGGGGCGCGTTCCTATAATTCACCCCTCCACTTT
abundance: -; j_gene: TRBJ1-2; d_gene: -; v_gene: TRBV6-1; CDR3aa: CASSASITGYPLGGYTF; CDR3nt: TGTGCCAGCAGTGCGTCCATTACAGGGTACCCATTAGGTGGCTACACCTTC
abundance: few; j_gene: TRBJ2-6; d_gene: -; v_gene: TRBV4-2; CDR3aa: CASSQVAGNSGANVLTF; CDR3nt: TGTGCCAGCAGCCAAGTCGCCGGGAACTCTGGGGCCAACGTCCTGACTTTC
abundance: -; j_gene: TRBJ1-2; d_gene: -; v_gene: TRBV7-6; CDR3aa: CASQGYGYTF; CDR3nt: TGTGCCAGTCAGGGGTATGGCTACACCTTC
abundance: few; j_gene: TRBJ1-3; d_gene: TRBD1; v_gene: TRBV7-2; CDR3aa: CASIRDSAPGNTIYF; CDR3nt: TGTGCCAGCATTAGGGACAGCGCGCCTGGAAACACCATATATTTT
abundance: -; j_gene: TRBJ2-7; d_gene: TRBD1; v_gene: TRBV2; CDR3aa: CASTRGLHRGIGLDEQYF; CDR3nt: TGTGCCAGTACCCGGGGTCTACACAGGGGGATTGGGTTGGACGAGCAGTACTTC
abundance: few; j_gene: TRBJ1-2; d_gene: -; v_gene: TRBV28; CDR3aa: CASSSSTDGYTF; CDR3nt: TGTGCCAGCAGTTCCTCCACAGATGGCTACACCTTC
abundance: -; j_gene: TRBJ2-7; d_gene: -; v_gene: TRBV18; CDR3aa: CASSPRGDYEQYF; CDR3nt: TGTGCCAGCTCACCAAGGGGCGACTACGAGCAGTACTTC
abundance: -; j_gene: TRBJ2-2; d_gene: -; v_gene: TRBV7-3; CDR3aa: CASSPRGGNTGELFF; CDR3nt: TGTGCCAGCAGCCCTCGGGGAGGGAACACCGGGGAGCTGTTTTTT
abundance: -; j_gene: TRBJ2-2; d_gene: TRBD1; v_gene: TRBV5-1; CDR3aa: CASSLGQGTGELFF; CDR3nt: TGCGCCAGCAGCTTGGGACAGGGGACCGGGGAGCTGTTTTTT
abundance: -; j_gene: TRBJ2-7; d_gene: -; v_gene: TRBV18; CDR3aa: CASSPLGDEQYF; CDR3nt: TGTGCCAGCTCACCCCTGGGGGACGAGCAGTACTTC
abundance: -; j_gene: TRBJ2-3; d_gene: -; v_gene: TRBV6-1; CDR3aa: CASSEYYWGTDTQYF; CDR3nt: TGTGCCAGCAGTGAATATTATTGGGGCACAGATACGCAGTATTTT
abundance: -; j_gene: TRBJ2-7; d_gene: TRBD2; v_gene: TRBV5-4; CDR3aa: CASSFDRGVRDEQYF; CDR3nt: TGTGCCAGCAGCTTCGACCGGGGGGTAAGAGACGAGCAGTACTTC
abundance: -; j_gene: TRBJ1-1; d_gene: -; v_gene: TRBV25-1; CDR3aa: CASGGYTEAFF; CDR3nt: TGTGCCAGCGGTGGGTACACTGAAGCTTTCTTT
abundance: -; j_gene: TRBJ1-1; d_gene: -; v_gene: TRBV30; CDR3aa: CAWSGTGAGALGVSTEAFF; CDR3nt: TGTGCCTGGAGCGGAACGGGGGCAGGGGCCCTCGGGGTGAGCACTGAAGCTTTCTTT
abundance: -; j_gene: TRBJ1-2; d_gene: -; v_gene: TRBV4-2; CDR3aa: CASSREGEGYGYTF; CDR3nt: TGTGCCAGCAGCCGCGAAGGAGAGGGGTATGGCTACACCTTC
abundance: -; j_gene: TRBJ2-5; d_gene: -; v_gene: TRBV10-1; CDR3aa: CASSAGSQETQYF; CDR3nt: TGCGCCAGCAGTGCTGGGTCTCAAGAGACCCAGTACTTC
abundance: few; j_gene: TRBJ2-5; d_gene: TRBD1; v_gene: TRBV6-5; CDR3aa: CASSPLTGGIETQYF; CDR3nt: TGTGCCAGCAGTCCCCTGACAGGGGGCATTGAGACCCAGTACTTC
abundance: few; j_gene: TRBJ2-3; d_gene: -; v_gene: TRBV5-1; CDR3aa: CASSLASYTSTDTQYF; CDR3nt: TGCGCCAGCAGCTTGGCGTCCTATACTAGCACAGATACGCAGTATTTT
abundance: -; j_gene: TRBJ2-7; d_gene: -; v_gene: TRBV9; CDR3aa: CASSVGRNSYEQYF; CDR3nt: TGTGCCAGCAGCGTCGGGCGGAACTCCTACGAGCAGTACTTC
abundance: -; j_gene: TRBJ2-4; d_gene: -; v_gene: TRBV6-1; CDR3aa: CASRNRDGKNIQYF; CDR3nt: TGTGCCAGCAGGAACAGGGACGGGAAAAACATTCAGTACTTC
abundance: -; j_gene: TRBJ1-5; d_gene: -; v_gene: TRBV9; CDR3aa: CASSVAGDSNQPQHF; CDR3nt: TGTGCCAGCAGCGTAGCTGGGGATAGCAATCAGCCCCAGCATTTT
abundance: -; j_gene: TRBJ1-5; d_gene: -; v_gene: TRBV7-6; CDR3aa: CASSLAWGADQPQHF; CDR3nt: TGTGCCAGCAGCTTAGCGTGGGGGGCGGATCAGCCCCAGCATTTT
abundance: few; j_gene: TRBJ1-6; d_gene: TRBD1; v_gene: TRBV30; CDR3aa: CAWAGDSYSPLHF; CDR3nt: TGTGCCTGGGCTGGGGACAGTTATTCACCCCTCCACTTT
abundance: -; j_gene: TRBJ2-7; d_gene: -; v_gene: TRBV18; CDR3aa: CASSNPSISPYEQYF; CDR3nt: TGTGCCAGCTCCAACCCGAGTATATCCCCCTACGAGCAGTACTTC
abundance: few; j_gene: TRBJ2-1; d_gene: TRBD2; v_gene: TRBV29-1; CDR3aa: CREGIAGNYFYNEQFF; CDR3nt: TGCAGGGAGGGGATAGCGGGAAACTATTTCTACAATGAGCAGTTCTTC
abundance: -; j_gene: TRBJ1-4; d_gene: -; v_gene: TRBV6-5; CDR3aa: CASSPVGISVKLFF; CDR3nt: TGTGCCAGCAGCCCTGTGGGTATATCGGTAAAACTGTTTTTT
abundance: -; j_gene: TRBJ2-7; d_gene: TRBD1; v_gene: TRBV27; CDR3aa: CASSQTGYEQYF; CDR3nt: TGTGCCAGCAGTCAGACAGGGTACGAGCAGTACTTC
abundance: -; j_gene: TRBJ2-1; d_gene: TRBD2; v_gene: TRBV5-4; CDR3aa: CASSLGLAEPYNEQFF; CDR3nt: TGTGCCAGCAGCTTGGGACTAGCTGAGCCCTACAATGAGCAGTTCTTC